This TCR beta chain was profiled in a study of tumor-infiltrating lymphocytes in localized non-small cell lung cancer. The overall study: Resected tumor was paired with non-adjacent uninvolved lung from the same patient. Study-wide findings and caveats: Not all patients were TCR sequenced, owing to tissue quantity.

Assay: immunoSEQ multiplex PCR; the TCRdb copy retains only in-frame clones and omits some. Of 9,500 to 10,000 clones in the sample, under 85% are singletons; the top ten hold roughly 20%. Regarding this clone: What it binds is not known.

V dropped 6 bases and J dropped 5 bases, with 8 bases sitting between them. This CDR3 region has 12 residues. Germline loops: CDR1 LGHNA, CDR2 YNFKEQ. Sequencing input: lung tumor tissue. The TCR comes from a human donor with non-small cell lung cancer. V gene TRBV4-2 combines with J gene TRBJ2-1; D is unclear. The CDR3 coding sequence is TGTGCCAGCAGGTCGGGTAACAATGAGCAGTTCTTC. As protein: CASRSGNNEQFF.